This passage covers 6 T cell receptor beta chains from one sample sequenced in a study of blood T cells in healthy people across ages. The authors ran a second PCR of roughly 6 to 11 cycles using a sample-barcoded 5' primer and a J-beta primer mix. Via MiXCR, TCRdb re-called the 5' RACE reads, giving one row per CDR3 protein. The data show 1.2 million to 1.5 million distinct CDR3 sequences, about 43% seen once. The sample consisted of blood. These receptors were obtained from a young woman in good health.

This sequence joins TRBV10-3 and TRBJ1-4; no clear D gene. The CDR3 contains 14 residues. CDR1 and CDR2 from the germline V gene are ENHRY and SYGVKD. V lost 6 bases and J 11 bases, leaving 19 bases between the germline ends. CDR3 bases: TGTGCCATCAGCCCTGAGCCATCACCGGACAAACTGTTTTTT. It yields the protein CAISPEPSPDKLFF.

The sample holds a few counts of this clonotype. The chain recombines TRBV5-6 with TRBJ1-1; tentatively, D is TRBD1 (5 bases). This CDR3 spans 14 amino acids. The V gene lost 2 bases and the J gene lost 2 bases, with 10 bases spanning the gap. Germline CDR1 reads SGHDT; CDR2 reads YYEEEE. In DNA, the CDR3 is TGTGCCAGCAGCTTATGGACACTCAACACTGAAGCTTTCTTT. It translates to CASSLWTLNTEAFF. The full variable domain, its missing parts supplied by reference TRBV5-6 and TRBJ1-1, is DAGVTQSPTHLIKTRGQQVTLRCSPKSGHDTVSWYQQALGQGPQFIFQYYEEEERQRGNFPDRFSGHQFPNYSSELNVNALLLGDSALYLCASSLWTLNTEAFFGQGTRLTVV.

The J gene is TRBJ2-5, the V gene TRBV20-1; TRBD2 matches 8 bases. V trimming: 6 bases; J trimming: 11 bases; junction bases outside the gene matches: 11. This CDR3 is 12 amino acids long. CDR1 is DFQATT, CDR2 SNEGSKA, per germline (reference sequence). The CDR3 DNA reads TGCAGTGCCAAGCGGGGGTACAATGAGCAGTACTTC. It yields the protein CSAKRGYNEQYF.

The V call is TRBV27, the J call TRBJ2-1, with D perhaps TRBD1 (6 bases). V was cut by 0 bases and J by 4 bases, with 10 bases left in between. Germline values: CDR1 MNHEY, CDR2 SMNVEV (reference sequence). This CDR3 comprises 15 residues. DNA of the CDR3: TGTGCCAGCAGTTTATCTGTGACAGGTTACAATGAGCAGTTCTTC. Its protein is CASSLSVTGYNEQFF.

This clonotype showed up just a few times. The CDR3 spells CASSLKRAGTDTQYF. Written as DNA, the CDR3 is TGTGCCAGCAGCTTAAAGAGGGCTGGCACAGATACGCAGTATTTT. The gene calls are TRBV7-2 and TRBJ2-3; possible D gene TRBD2, 5 bases. This CDR3 region has 15 residues. The germline V gene encodes CDR1 SGHTA and CDR2 FQGNSA. V lost 2 bases and J lost 1, with 10 bases in between.

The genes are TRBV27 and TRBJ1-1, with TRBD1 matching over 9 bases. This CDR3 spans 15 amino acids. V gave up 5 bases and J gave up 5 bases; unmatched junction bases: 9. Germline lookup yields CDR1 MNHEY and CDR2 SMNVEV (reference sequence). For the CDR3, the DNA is TGTGCCAGCAGTGGGGACAGGGTGAGAGGGACTGAAGCTTTCTTT. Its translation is CASSGDRVRGTEAFF.